One and the same sample provided the 3 T cell receptor beta chains below, sequenced in a study of CXCR3-negative and CXCR3-positive naive CD8 T cells. These TCRs are of unknown antigen specificity. Researchers prepared the TRB cDNA libraries using 5' RACE with UMI labels. Reprocessing the 5' RACE reads, TCRdb reports a single entry for every CDR3 protein and omits DNA. The sample totals some 130,000 distinct CDR3 sequences. General study findings and limits: CXCR3-positive naive cells carried more hydrophobic TRB CDR3s than CXCR3-negative naive cells did.

The sample taken for sequencing was naive CXCR3+ CD8+ T cells from blood. Subset denoted: CD45RO-CCR7+CD27+CD95- naive CD8+ T cells expressing CXCR3 (TNR3+). These receptors originate from a human donor in good health. Some clones in this sample may be carry-over from other donors' samples.

The V gene is TRBV20-1, the J gene TRBJ2-7; TCRdb outputs TRBD2, but without DNA this stays unchecked. The CDR3 is made up of 17 amino acids. Germline CDR1 DFQATT, CDR2 SNEGSKA (reference sequence). CDR3 sequence: CSARDSGTSGPHYEQYF.

This chain connects TRBV27 to TRBJ1-6. There are 15 residues in the CDR3. Germline V CDR1 and CDR2: MNHEY, SMNVEV (reference sequence). This chain's CDR3 is CASRSYGALNSPLHF.

The rearrangement joins TRBV7-2 to TRBJ2-3; TCRdb reports TRBD2, a call that lacks DNA to check it against. CDR1 SGHTA and CDR2 FQGNSA come from the germline V gene. The CDR3 covers 17 residues. The CDR3 sequence is CASSLVASGGRTDTQYF.